Listed below are T cell receptor beta chains from one sample, sequenced in a study of T cells in Graves' hyperthyroidism and ophthalmopathy. Each CDR3 protein is one row after TCRdb ran MiXCR on the multiplex PCR reads. The sample yields 530,000 or so distinct CDR3 sequences, approximately 25% seen once. The sequenced sample consisted of blood. The source of these receptors is a young woman with Graves' ophthalmopathy. CDR3s include the opening cysteine and the closing phenylalanine or tryptophan. Fields, in order: D gene, clone size, V gene, J gene, CDR3 DNA, CDR3 protein. The D gene is left open where the match is weak. Where a row states a size, it is once, few, many or the class of an expanded clone; other rows omit it.

>NA|NA|TRBV10-3|TRBJ2-5
TGTGCCATCAGTGAGTCAGGGGAAGAGACCCAGTACTTC
CAISESGEETQYF
>NA|many|TRBV6-5|TRBJ1-1
TGTGCCAGCAGTTACGGGACGGGAGGCACTGAAGCTTTCTTT
CASSYGTGGTEAFF
>NA|NA|TRBV28|TRBJ1-1
TGTGCCAGCAGCCTCACAGGGATGACTGAAGCTTTCTTT
CASSLTGMTEAFF
>NA|many|TRBV2|TRBJ2-3
TGTGCCAGCAGTGAAAGTTCGGCAGGGGGAGGTACGCAGTATTTT
CASSESSAGGGTQYF
>NA|many|TRBV2|TRBJ1-1
TGTGCCAGCAGTCGTCGAGGAGGGAAGTTCTACACTGAAGCTTTCTTT
CASSRRGGKFYTEAFF
>TRBD2|NA|TRBV6-1|TRBJ2-5
TGTGCCAGCAGCCCTAGCGGGGAACAAGAGACCCAGTACTTC
CASSPSGEQETQYF
>TRBD1|once|TRBV20-1|TRBJ1-1
TGCAGTGCCCGGACAGGGTTGGGCACTGAAGCTTTCTTT
CSARTGLGTEAFF
>NA|many|TRBV4-3|TRBJ2-7
TGCGCCAGCAGCCAAGTTGAAGGGGAAAACTACGAGCAGTACTTC
CASSQVEGENYEQYF
>TRBD1|many|TRBV30|TRBJ1-2
TGTGCCTGGAAAGGACAGGGAGTTAACTATGGCTACACCTTC
CAWKGQGVNYGYTF
>NA|NA|TRBV28|TRBJ2-5
TGTGCCAGCAGTCCTCCGCTCGGCAGGGCGGTACAAGAGACCCAGTACTTC
CASSPPLGRAVQETQYF
>TRBD1|many|TRBV20-1|TRBJ1-2
TGCAGTGCCGGGGCGGGACAGTTCTATGGCTACACCTTC
CSAGAGQFYGYTF